The clone carrying this TCR beta chain was observed a few times. The target antigen is unknown. This entry is derived from a study of CD8+CD57+ T cells in acquired aplastic anemia. Study observations and caveats: Patients and controls shared some 30 CD8+ CDR3 sequences.

Patients sequenced had flow cytometry evidence of CD8+CD57+ cell expansion. TCR beta VDJ and CDR3 profiling used genomic DNA as template. TCRdb analysed the reads with MiXCR anew, one entry per CDR3 protein. The repertoire holds around 430,000 distinct CDR3 sequences, approximately 33% seen once, with around 0.82% in the top ten. This clonotype was obtained from a human donor with aplastic anemia. Sequencing used sorted CD4+, CD8+, or CD8+CD57+ T cells (not recorded which) from PBMCs.

CDR3 sequence reads: CAITPTGQGSYNEQFF. CDR3 sequence (DNA): TGTGCCATCACTCCTACAGGGCAGGGCTCCTACAATGAGCAGTTCTTC. The chain uses TRBV10-3 and TRBJ2-1; D is perhaps TRBD1 (6 bases). The V end lost 7 bases, the J end lost 0 bases, and 16 bases lay between the germline ends. CDR1 is ENHRY and CDR2 is SYGVKD in the germline V gene. The CDR3 is made up of 16 amino acids.